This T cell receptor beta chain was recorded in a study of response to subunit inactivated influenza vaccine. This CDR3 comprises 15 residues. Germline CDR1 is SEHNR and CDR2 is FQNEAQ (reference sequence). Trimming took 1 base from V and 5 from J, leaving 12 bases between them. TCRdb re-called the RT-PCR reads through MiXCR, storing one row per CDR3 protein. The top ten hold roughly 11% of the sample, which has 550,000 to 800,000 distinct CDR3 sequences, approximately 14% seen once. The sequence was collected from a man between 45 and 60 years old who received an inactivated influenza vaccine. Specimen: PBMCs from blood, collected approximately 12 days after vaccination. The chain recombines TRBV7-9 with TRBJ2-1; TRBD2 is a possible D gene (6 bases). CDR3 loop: CASSLGLAWDNEQFF. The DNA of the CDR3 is TGTGCCAGCAGCTTAGGGCTAGCGTGGGACAATGAGCAGTTCTTC. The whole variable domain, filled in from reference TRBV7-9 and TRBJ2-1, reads DTGVSQNPRHKITKRGQNVTFRCDPISEHNRLYWYRQTLGQGPEFLTYFQNEAQLEKSRLLSDRFSAERPKGSFSTLEIQRTEQGDSAMYLCASSLGLAWDNEQFFGPGTRLTVL.